The 28 T cell receptor beta chains presented below share a single source sample, sequenced in a study of cytomegalovirus exposure and HLA in healthy donors. The PCR employed 60 Vbeta primers together with 13 Jbeta primers. Libraries were prepared by immunoSEQ multiplex PCR; TCRdb keeps only in-frame clonotypes and omits some of them. The sample records 85,000 to 120,000 clones, 70% to 80% being singletons. Source material: PBMCs. These receptors originate from a boy aged 5-17 years in good health and CMV-seronegative.

The genes are TRBV6-5 and TRBJ1-1, with D unclear. The ends were cut back, 4 bases at V and 4 bases at J, with 10 bases in the middle. This CDR3 comprises 13 residues. Germline loops: CDR1 MNHEY, CDR2 SVGAGI. CDR3 coding DNA: TGTGCCAGCAGTTTAGCGTCGGGCACTGAAGCTTTCTTT. Protein product: CASSLASGTEAFF.

The rearrangement uses TRBV28 and TRBJ1-1; maybe TRBD1 (5 bases). The CDR3 totals 16 residues. Germline CDR1 reads MDHEN; CDR2 reads SYDVKM. V was shortened by 2 bases and J by 0 bases, with 13 bases between the two germline ends. Here the CDR3 DNA reads TGTGCCAGCAGTTTAAGGGGCGGAAGGTTGAACACTGAAGCTTTCTTT. This translates into CASSLRGGRLNTEAFF.

This chain joins TRBV2 and TRBJ2-5, with a weak D call TRBD1 (7 bases). Germline assignment: CDR1 SNHLY and CDR2 FYNNEI. The CDR3 has 15 residues. Trimming removed 9 bases at V and 1 base at J, with 18 bases between. CDR3 nucleotides: TGTGCCAGTTATCCAGGGGGGAGAGTCCAAGAGACCCAGTACTTC. It encodes CASYPGGRVQETQYF.

The chain carries TRBV30 and TRBJ1-5; D not resolved. CDR1 and CDR2 from the germline V gene are GTSNPN and SVGIG (reference sequence). The CDR3 is made up of 13 amino acids. V was pared by 2 bases and J by 5 bases, with 10 bases between. In nucleotides, the CDR3 is TGTGCCTGGAGTTCCCGCCGAGATCAGCCCCAGCATTTT. This gives the protein CAWSSRRDQPQHF. The whole variable domain, remainder taken from reference TRBV30 and TRBJ1-5, is SQTIHQWPATLVQPVGSPLSLECTVEGTSNPNLYWYRQAAGRGLQLLFYSVGIGQISSEVPQNLSASRPQDRQFILSSKKLLLSDSGFYLCAWSSRRDQPQHFGDGTRLSIL.

The rearrangement uses TRBV10-3 and TRBJ2-7, with 11 bases that match TRBD1. The CDR3 spans 14 residues. V shed 5 bases and J 7 bases; nucleotides not matched to a gene: 7. The germline V gene has CDR1 ENHRY and CDR2 SYGVKD. CDR3 nucleotides: TGTGCCATCAGTCCCGGGACAGGGGGTAGGGAGCAGTACTTC. It encodes CAISPGTGGREQYF.

This rearrangement joins TRBV19 to TRBJ1-2; D is perhaps TRBD1 (5 bases). V shed 10 bases and J shed 8 bases, with 23 bases lying between them. This CDR3 comprises 14 residues. Germline loops: CDR1 LNHDA, CDR2 SQIVND (reference sequence). The CDR3 coding sequence is TGTGCCACTGGAACGCGTACAGGTTTCGACGGCTACACCTTC. It specifies CATGTRTGFDGYTF.

This clone was detected a few times. This chain connects TRBV11-3 to TRBJ2-2; 15 bases line up with TRBD2. The CDR3 length is 15 residues. J was trimmed by 6 bases and V by 7 bases; bases with no gene match: 3. CDR1 SGHNT and CDR2 YENEEA come from the germline V gene. DNA of the CDR3: TGTGCCAGCATCGGACTAGCGGGAGGGCCCGGGGAGCTGTTTTTT. Encoded protein: CASIGLAGGPGELFF.

The genes are TRBV7-2 and TRBJ1-6; D remains ambiguous. CDR3 length: 12 residues. The germline V and J ends were trimmed by 3 bases and 9 bases, with 6 bases remaining between them. Germline assignment: CDR1 SGHTA and CDR2 FQGNSA. The CDR3 coding sequence is TGTGCCAGCAGCTTTTTGCGTTCACCCCTCCACTTT. Amino acids: CASSFLRSPLHF.

The CDR3 loop reads CASSPGLAAYNEQFF. CDR3 in DNA: TGTGCCAGCAGCCCGGGACTAGCGGCTTACAATGAGCAGTTCTTC. The V gene is TRBV6-6, the J gene TRBJ2-1, with 11 positions matching TRBD2. The CDR3 consists of 15 residues. Germline V CDR1 and CDR2: MNHNY, SVGAGI (reference sequence). Trimming cost V 6 bases and J 4 bases; bases outside gene matches: 5.

This rearrangement joins TRBV7-2 to TRBJ1-5, with TRBD1 matching 8 bases. V dropped 5 bases and J dropped 6; count of bases not matched to a gene: 9. The CDR3 is made up of 15 amino acids. Per germline, CDR1 SGHTA and CDR2 FQGNSA. This chain's CDR3 is CASSPDRGMSQPQHF. The CDR3 coding sequence is TGTGCCAGCAGCCCCGACAGGGGAATGTCTCAGCCCCAGCATTTT.

This clone appeared a few times. This chain joins TRBV6-1 and TRBJ1-1; 7 nucleotides align to TRBD1. J gave up 0 bases and V 7 bases, and 2 bases lay outside the gene matches. The CDR3 is made up of 13 amino acids. Germline CDR1 reads MNHNS; CDR2 reads SASEGT. CDR3 residues: CASMTGMNTEAFF. In DNA form, the CDR3 reads TGTGCCAGCATGACAGGGATGAACACTGAAGCTTTCTTT.

The CDR3 sequence: CASSRGAGNEQYF. In DNA form, the CDR3 reads TGTGCCAGCAGCCGAGGAGCCGGGAACGAGCAGTACTTC. This chain joins TRBV5-6 and TRBJ2-7; maybe TRBD2 (5 bases). CDR3 length: 13 residues. Germline V lookup: CDR1 SGHDT, CDR2 YYEEEE. V was trimmed by 4 bases and J by 5 bases, leaving 13 bases between them.

There are a few counts of this clone. V usage is TRBV28 and J usage is TRBJ1-5; 8 bases align to TRBD1. This CDR3 has 17 residues. In germline, CDR1 is MDHEN, CDR2 SYDVKM. The ends lost 4 bases at V and 3 bases at J; junction bases unmatched: 11. The chain's CDR3 is CASSYGQRRGPNQPQHF. In DNA, the CDR3 is TGTGCCAGCAGTTACGGGCAACGCAGGGGGCCCAATCAGCCCCAGCATTTT. Combining the CDR3 with reference TRBV28 and TRBJ1-5 gives the whole variable domain DVKVTQSSRYLVKRTGEKVFLECVQDMDHENMFWYRQDPGLGLRLIYFSYDVKMKEKGDIPEGYSVSREKKERFSLILESASTNQTSMYLCASSYGQRRGPNQPQHFGDGTRLSIL.

This clone appeared a few times. This rearrangement joins TRBV5-1 to TRBJ2-6, with a possible D match to TRBD1 (6 bases). Trimming took 7 bases from V and 0 from J, leaving 11 bases between them. The germline gives CDR1 SGHRS, CDR2 YFSETQ. The CDR3 contains 15 residues. Here the CDR3 reads CASRTGSSGANVLTF. CDR3 DNA sequence: TGCGCCAGCCGCACAGGGAGCTCTGGGGCCAACGTCCTGACTTTC. The complete variable domain, with remaining parts taken from reference TRBV5-1 and TRBJ2-6, reads KAGVTQTPRYLIKTRGQQVTLSCSPISGHRSVSWYQQTPGQGLQFLFEYFSETQRNKGNFPGRFSGRQFSNSRSEMNVSTLELGDSALYLCASRTGSSGANVLTFGAGSRLTVL.

The chain employs TRBV11-2 and TRBJ1-1, with D unclear. The CDR3 contains 14 residues. V lost 3 bases and J 2 bases, leaving 10 bases between the germline ends. Germline V gene data show CDR1 as SGHAT and CDR2 as FQNNGV. CDR3 DNA: TGTGCCAGCAGCTTTCAGGCACTTAACACTGAAGCTTTCTTT. It encodes CASSFQALNTEAFF.

The rearrangement uses TRBV2 and TRBJ2-7; a possible D gene is TRBD2 (5 bases). The CDR3 is made up of 15 amino acids. Germline loops: CDR1 SNHLY, CDR2 FYNNEI. V shed 4 bases and J shed 6 bases, with 19 bases lying between them. The CDR3 sequence is CASSGDRQTSGEQYF. CDR3 in DNA: TGTGCCAGCAGTGGGGATAGGCAGACCAGCGGCGAGCAGTACTTC.

The rearrangement joins TRBV5-4 to TRBJ2-1, with 8 bases lining up with TRBD2. CDR1 SGHNT and CDR2 YYREEE come from the germline V gene (reference sequence). The CDR3 is made up of 16 amino acids. The J segment lost 0 bases and the V segment lost 0 bases, leaving 2 bases of the junction unmatched. The CDR3 is CASSLAGTSSYNEQFF. The CDR3 nucleotides are TGTGCCAGCAGCTTGGCCGGGACTAGCTCCTACAATGAGCAGTTCTTC. The whole variable domain, remainder taken from reference TRBV5-4 and TRBJ2-1, is ETGVTQSPTHLIKTRGQQVTLRCSSQSGHNTVSWYQQALGQGPQFIFQYYREEENGRGNFPPRFSGLQFPNYSSELNVNALELDDSALYLCASSLAGTSSYNEQFFGPGTRLTVL.

This chain connects TRBV5-6 to TRBJ2-7; 8 bases fit TRBD1. CDR1 SGHDT and CDR2 YYEEEE come from the germline V gene. The V segment lost 5 bases and the J segment 8 bases; nucleotides outside the gene matches: 9. The CDR3 is 13 residues long. The CDR3 region has the DNA TGTGCCAGCAGTCAGACAGGGGCCGGGAAGCAGTACTTC. Residues: CASSQTGAGKQYF.

This chain uses TRBV30 with TRBJ2-1, with 8 bases that match TRBD2. Trimming at V came to 4 bases and at J to 8 bases, leaving 7 bases not matched to a gene. The CDR3 spans 13 residues. The germline V gene encodes CDR1 GTSNPN and CDR2 SVGIG (reference sequence). The CDR3 DNA reads TGTGCCTGGAATCCGGGAGGGCCCGATGAGCAGTTCTTC. Translation: CAWNPGGPDEQFF.

The V call is TRBV28, the J call TRBJ2-7; possible D gene TRBD1, 6 bases. Germline-derived CDR1 and CDR2 are MDHEN and SYDVKM. V dropped 5 bases and J dropped 2 bases, with 13 bases sitting between them. This CDR3 spans 14 amino acids. The DNA for the CDR3 is TGTGCCAGCAGTAACCGGGACACCCCCTACGAGCAGTACTTC. Amino acid sequence: CASSNRDTPYEQYF.

V is TRBV28 and J is TRBJ2-7, with 8 bases identical to TRBD1. With 2 bases clipped from V and 3 bases from J, the junction kept 9 bases outside the gene matches. Germline V CDR1 and CDR2: MDHEN, SYDVKM. The CDR3 runs to 16 residues. The CDR3 loop reads CASSLPLDREDYEQYF. CDR3 in DNA: TGTGCCAGCAGTTTACCCCTGGACAGGGAAGACTACGAGCAGTACTTC.

J is TRBJ1-4 and V is TRBV5-1, with 8 bases aligning to TRBD1. Germline V lookup: CDR1 SGHRS, CDR2 YFSETQ. The CDR3 covers 15 residues. V dropped 5 bases and J dropped 7; count of bases not matched to a gene: 10. For the CDR3, the DNA is TGCGCCAGCAGTCGCCCGGAGACAGGGGTTGAAAAACTGTTTTTT. Translation: CASSRPETGVEKLFF. Drawing the rest from reference TRBV5-1 and TRBJ1-4, the complete variable domain is KAGVTQTPRYLIKTRGQQVTLSCSPISGHRSVSWYQQTPGQGLQFLFEYFSETQRNKGNFPGRFSGRQFSNSRSEMNVSTLELGDSALYLCASSRPETGVEKLFFGSGTQLSVL.

This chain connects TRBV2 to TRBJ2-7, with D perhaps TRBD1 (6 bases). This CDR3 is built from 13 residues. Between the trimmed V and J ends, which lost 4 bases and 4 bases, there was a span of 11 bases. Germline V lookup: CDR1 SNHLY, CDR2 FYNNEI. CDR3 in amino acids: CASSVGRGYEQYF. DNA for the CDR3: TGTGCCAGCAGTGTAGGCAGGGGTTACGAGCAGTACTTC.

This chain uses TRBV6-1 with TRBJ2-1, with D possibly matching TRBD2 (5 bases). This CDR3 is built from 15 residues. V lost 2 bases and J lost 4, with 12 bases in between. Germline CDR1 and CDR2: MNHNS and SASEGT. The CDR3 sequence: CASSEFEGTYNEQFF. The CDR3 DNA is TGTGCCAGCAGTGAATTCGAGGGAACATACAATGAGCAGTTCTTC.

This clone was seen only once. V gene TRBV5-4 combines with J gene TRBJ1-2; no definite D call. CDR1 and CDR2 (germline): SGHNT, YYREEE (reference sequence). The CDR3 extends over 14 amino acids. V lost 2 bases to trimming and J lost 4 bases, with 12 bases between them. In DNA, the CDR3 is TGTGCCAGCAGCTTAGGAGGGCTTGGCTATGGCTACACCTTC. This translates into CASSLGGLGYGYTF.

The chain combines TRBV19 with TRBJ1-5, with D perhaps TRBD1 (6 bases). CDR1 and CDR2 (germline): LNHDA, SQIVND (reference sequence). CDR3 length equals 14 residues. V was pared by 3 bases and J by 2 bases, with 8 bases between. The CDR3 sequence is CASSIRGGNQPQHF. The CDR3, as DNA: TGTGCCAGTAGTATCAGGGGTGGCAATCAGCCCCAGCATTTT.

The chain joins TRBV5-6 to TRBJ2-5; no definite D call. The germline V gene encodes CDR1 SGHDT and CDR2 YYEEEE. The CDR3 spans 14 residues. Trimming left V 4 bases short and J 6 bases short, with 16 bases between. CDR3 DNA sequence: TGTGCCAGCAGCAACGCAGGTACCCCCCAGACCCAGTACTTC. Translating gives CASSNAGTPQTQYF.

This chain joins TRBV28 and TRBJ1-2; 7 nucleotides agree with TRBD1. The CDR3 contains 13 residues. The V gene's germline CDR1 is MDHEN and CDR2 SYDVKM. V shed 5 bases, J shed 2 bases, and the junction held 2 bases outside the gene matches. CDR3 region: CASSIQGNYGYTF. CDR3 coding DNA: TGTGCCAGCAGTATACAGGGGAACTATGGCTACACCTTC.